Listed below are T cell receptor beta chains from one sample, sequenced in a study of T cells in Graves' hyperthyroidism and ophthalmopathy. MiXCR, applied by TCRdb to the multiplex PCR reads, yields one record per CDR3 protein. Of 500,000 to 750,000 distinct CDR3 sequences in the sample, around 16% were seen once. Material: blood. These receptor sequences come from a woman younger than 45 with Graves' hyperthyroidism. Both conserved end residues are part of each CDR3. Fields, in order: D gene, J gene, clone size, V gene, CDR3 protein, CDR3 DNA. The D gene is left open where the match is weak. A clone size is listed for some rows: how often the clone was seen (once, few, many), or a class if it is expanded.

>NA|TRBJ2-1|few|TRBV20-1
CSASRVNEQFF
TGCAGTGCTTCCAGGGTCAATGAGCAGTTCTTC
>TRBD1|TRBJ1-1|many|TRBV11-2
CASSQGQVQNTEAFF
TGTGCCAGCAGCCAAGGACAGGTCCAGAACACTGAAGCTTTCTTT
>NA|TRBJ2-1|once|TRBV3-1
CASSLGPAAGTQFF
TGTGCCAGCAGCCTAGGACCGGCAGCAGGGACCCAGTTCTTC
>TRBD2|TRBJ2-5|many|TRBV7-2
CASSTSGFGGTQYF
TGTGCCAGCAGCACTAGCGGTTTTGGGGGGACCCAGTACTTC
>TRBD1|TRBJ2-7|many|TRBV2
CASSADWTGEQYF
TGTGCCAGCAGTGCCGATTGGACAGGAGAGCAGTACTTC
>NA|TRBJ1-2|many|TRBV9
CASSVDSGGAAGYTF
TGTGCCAGCAGCGTAGATTCTGGGGGCGCGGCAGGCTACACCTTC
>TRBD2|TRBJ2-1|few|TRBV20-1
CSARDNSGRAGGYNEQFF
TGCAGTGCTAGAGATAATAGCGGGAGGGCCGGAGGGTACAATGAGCAGTTCTTC
>TRBD2|TRBJ2-5|few|TRBV27
CASSVTSGSFGTQYF
TGTGCCAGCAGTGTTACTAGCGGGAGTTTCGGGACCCAGTACTTC
>NA|TRBJ1-3|NA|TRBV9
CASRGGNGNTIYF
TGTGCCAGCAGGGGAGGGAATGGAAACACCATATATTTT
>TRBD2|TRBJ2-7|NA|TRBV7-9
CASSPPMLAGNSADEQYF
TGTGCCAGCAGCCCCCCCATGCTAGCGGGAAATAGTGCAGACGAGCAGTACTTC
>NA|TRBJ2-5|few|TRBV5-5
CASSLERVVETQYF
TGTGCCAGCAGCTTGGAAAGGGTGGTGGAGACCCAGTACTTC
>NA|TRBJ2-5|NA|TRBV20-1
CSARVMQFQETQYF
TGCAGTGCTAGAGTTATGCAATTTCAAGAGACCCAGTACTTC
>NA|TRBJ2-7|NA|TRBV20-1
CSARDMKGQLSEQYF
TGCAGTGCTAGAGATATGAAGGGCCAACTCAGCGAGCAGTACTTC
>NA|TRBJ2-7|many|TRBV11-2
CASSLADDFYEQYF
TGTGCCAGCAGCTTAGCGGACGATTTCTACGAGCAGTACTTC
>NA|TRBJ2-7|NA|TRBV9
CASSADWGDYEQYF
TGTGCCAGCAGCGCTGACTGGGGGGATTACGAGCAGTACTTC
>TRBD2|TRBJ2-2|many|TRBV11-2
CASSLLAANTGELFF
TGTGCCAGCAGCCTCCTAGCGGCGAACACCGGGGAGCTGTTTTTT